The 25 T cell receptor beta chains listed next were all sequenced from one sample in a study of Graves' ophthalmopathy and Graves' hyperthyroidism. RNA transcripts provided the template for amplifying TCR beta CDR3 regions. First-round RT-PCR used HTBI primers; second-round multiplex PCR followed. Each CDR3 protein gets one entry after TCRdb re-called the multiplex PCR reads with MiXCR. The sample has 200,000 to 300,000 distinct CDR3 sequences, around 45% seen once; the top ten hold approximately 44%. The sequencing sample was made of peripheral blood. These receptors came from an adult man with Graves' ophthalmopathy.

This clonotype has more than one count but fewer than ten. V and J are TRBV9 and TRBJ2-2; D remains unclear. The CDR3 totals 11 residues. The germline gives CDR1 SGDLS, CDR2 YYNGEE. Deletions cut 4 bases from V and 4 bases from J, with 2 bases between. The CDR3 nucleotides are TGTGCCAGCAGCCCCACCGGGGAGCTGTTTTTT. The encoded protein is CASSPTGELFF.

The chain uses TRBV7-9 and TRBJ1-2; perhaps TRBD1 as D (5 bases). CDR1 and CDR2 from the germline V gene are SEHNR and FQNEAQ (reference sequence). The CDR3 has 13 residues. V shed 6 bases and J shed 4 bases, with 12 bases lying between them. In nucleotides, the CDR3 is TGTGCCAGCAGGATACAGGCCTCCTATGGCTACACCTTC. Protein: CASRIQASYGYTF.

This chain uses TRBV12-3 or TRBV12-4 with TRBJ2-5, with D tentatively TRBD2 (6 bases). V was clipped by 6 bases and J by 3 bases, with 17 bases between them. The CDR3 is 15 amino acids. CDR3 bases: TGTGCCAGCAGCCTGGGTGATAGCGGAAAAGAGACCCAGTACTTC. It is translated as CASSLGDSGKETQYF.

The rearrangement joins TRBV6-5 to TRBJ2-3, with D perhaps being TRBD1 or TRBD2 (6 bases each). The CDR3 length is 13 residues. Germline CDR1 is MNHEY and CDR2 is SVGAGI. V dropped 6 bases and J dropped 4 bases, with 11 bases sitting between them. CDR3 region: CASRMRGADTQYF. CDR3 sequence (DNA): TGTGCCAGCAGGATGAGGGGGGCAGATACGCAGTATTTT.

This clonotype was found a few times. The chain is built from TRBV7-9 and TRBJ1-4, with D maybe TRBD1 (5 bases). Trimming took 10 bases from V and 5 from J, leaving 17 bases between them. CDR1 and CDR2 from the germline V gene are SEHNR and FQNEAQ (reference sequence). The CDR3 is 14 residues long. The CDR3 loop is CAILGGRVNEKLFF. In DNA form, the CDR3 reads TGTGCCATCCTCGGGGGACGGGTCAATGAAAAACTGTTTTTT.

This chain links TRBV6-5 with TRBJ1-5; the D is unclear. Germline CDR1 MNHEY, CDR2 SVGAGI. V shed 6 bases and J shed 0 bases, with 12 bases lying between them. The CDR3 contains 15 residues. CDR3 DNA: TGTGCCAGCAGCCTAGGCGGACCTAGCAATCAGCCCCAGCATTTT. It yields the protein CASSLGGPSNQPQHF.

This clonotype was detected once. The rearrangement joins TRBV29-1 to TRBJ2-3; a possible D gene is TRBD1 (6 bases). There are 14 residues in the CDR3. V was trimmed by 3 bases and J by 3 bases, leaving 13 bases between them. CDR1 is SQVTM and CDR2 is ANQGSEA in the germline V gene. CDR3 in amino acids: CSVEPGVRTDTQYF. In DNA form, the CDR3 reads TGCAGCGTTGAGCCAGGGGTTAGGACAGATACGCAGTATTTT.

This clonotype was detected a few times. This sequence joins TRBV28 and TRBJ2-7; D is uncertain. The CDR3 totals 12 residues. Trimming removed 8 bases at V and 2 bases at J, with 10 bases between. Germline V gene lookup returns CDR1 MDHEN and CDR2 SYDVKM. CDR3 in DNA: TGTGCCAGCTCACAGACACCCTACGAGCAGTACTTC. This codes for CASSQTPYEQYF.

This clonotype was observed a few times. This chain connects TRBV19 to TRBJ1-5, with TRBD1 as a possible D gene (5 bases). This CDR3 has 15 residues. V lost 1 base, J lost 7 bases, and 14 bases lay in between. Germline V gene data show CDR1 as LNHDA and CDR2 as SQIVND (reference sequence). DNA for the CDR3: TGTGCCAGTAGTATAGTCGGGGGAAGGCGACAGCCCCAGCATTTT. It specifies CASSIVGGRRQPQHF.

As regards this clonotype: Mismatch with germline at one junction end may stem from a read error. The V call is TRBV20-1, the J call TRBJ2-5, with TRBD1 matching 8 bases. There are 14 residues in the CDR3. In germline, CDR1 is DFQATT, CDR2 SNEGSKA (reference sequence). Here the CDR3 reads CSARTTGTGESQYF. The CDR3 DNA reads as TGCAGTGCTAGGACAACCGGGACAGGAGAGAGCCAGTACTTC.

The chain is built from TRBV29-1 and TRBJ2-2; D gene ambiguous. The CDR3 loop spans 12 amino acids. Trimming shortened V by 7 bases and J by 6 bases, and 12 bases separated the two germline ends. Per germline, CDR1 SQVTM and CDR2 ANQGSEA. CDR3 DNA: TGCAGCGGTTCAAGGCTCTCCGGGGAGCTGTTTTTT. This encodes CSGSRLSGELFF.

This clonotype was seen at least ten times. This chain joins TRBV10-3 and TRBJ2-7; TRBD1 aligns across 8 bases. Looked up from germline, CDR1 is ENHRY and CDR2 is SYGVKD. Trimming removed 6 bases from V and 2 bases from J; junction bases left unmatched: 3. The CDR3 loop spans 13 amino acids. The CDR3 spells CAIRQTGAYEQYF. DNA of the CDR3: TGTGCCATCAGGCAGACAGGGGCCTACGAGCAGTACTTC.

This clonotype was picked up a small number of times. The rearrangement uses TRBV5-8 and TRBJ1-4; D not resolved. Trimming cost V 3 bases and J 5 bases, with 8 bases left between them. This CDR3 comprises 13 residues. The germline V gene encodes CDR1 SGHTS and CDR2 YDEGEE. CDR3 sequence: CASSSGFNEKLFF. The CDR3 coding sequence is TGTGCCAGCAGCTCGGGATTCAATGAAAAACTGTTTTTT.

V is TRBV7-9 and J is TRBJ2-7, with D perhaps TRBD1 or TRBD2 (5 bases each). Germline CDR1 reads SEHNR; CDR2 reads FQNEAQ (reference sequence). Trimming pared 3 bases from V and 0 bases from J, leaving 15 bases between. CDR3 length equals 16 residues. The CDR3, as DNA: TGTGCCAGCAGCTTTGATGGGGGTCGCGGCTCCTACGAGCAGTACTTC. Its protein is CASSFDGGRGSYEQYF.

The table lists this clonotype with a few counts. The rearrangement uses TRBV9 and TRBJ1-2; D is unclear. CDR1 and CDR2 from the germline V gene are SGDLS and YYNGEE. With 1 base removed from V and 3 bases from J, the gap between germline ends came to 16 bases. The CDR3 sequence is 16 residues long. Here the CDR3 DNA reads TGTGCCAGCAGCGTAACGCCCCTCGGGGTCCACTATGGCTACACCTTC. This sequence encodes CASSVTPLGVHYGYTF.

V usage is TRBV12-5 and J usage is TRBJ1-2, with unresolved D. The CDR3 has 14 residues. Between the trimmed V and J ends, which lost 1 base and 4 bases, there was a span of 10 bases. Germline-derived CDR1 and CDR2 are LGHNT and FRNRAP. CDR3 in amino acids: CASGLATGAYGYTF. DNA of the CDR3: TGTGCTAGTGGTTTGGCGACGGGAGCCTATGGCTACACCTTC.

The chain is built from TRBV12-3 or TRBV12-4 and TRBJ2-5; 11 bases align to TRBD2. The V segment lost 8 bases and the J segment 1 base; nucleotides outside the gene matches: 12. The CDR3 covers 17 residues. CDR3 coding DNA: TGTGCCAGCTCACCCTTACTAGCGGGGGTCCCCCAAGAGACCCAGTACTTC. This encodes CASSPLLAGVPQETQYF.

The CDR3 DNA sequence: TGCAGCTTGACAGGGGGCGGGGGAGGCTACACCTTC. Protein product: CSLTGGGGGYTF. J is TRBJ1-2 and V is TRBV29-1, with TRBD1 matching over 10 bases. The CDR3 loop spans 12 amino acids. CDR1 and CDR2 (germline): SQVTM, ANQGSEA. The ends lost 8 bases at V and 8 bases at J; junction bases unmatched: 8.

The CDR3 loop is CSASTVSNQPQHF. CDR3 in DNA: TGCAGTGCAAGTACGGTTAGCAATCAGCCCCAGCATTTT. V usage is TRBV20-1 and J usage is TRBJ1-5; no clear D gene. V lost 6 bases, J lost 0 bases, and 9 bases lay in between. Germline loops: CDR1 DFQATT, CDR2 SNEGSKA (reference sequence). This CDR3 is built from 13 residues.

This rearrangement joins TRBV4-1 to TRBJ1-2; 7 positions agree with TRBD1. Trimming removed 3 bases from V and 5 bases from J; junction bases left unmatched: 9. Germline V gene sequence: CDR1 MGHRA, CDR2 YSYEKL. This CDR3 has 15 amino acids. Here the CDR3 reads CASSQTGTAVYGYTF. CDR3 coding DNA: TGCGCCAGCAGCCAGACCGGGACAGCGGTGTATGGCTACACCTTC.

This clonotype was seen many times. The chain is built from TRBV5-8 and TRBJ2-6; unclear D gene. The ends were cut back, 2 bases at V and 0 bases at J, with 12 bases in the middle. The CDR3 consists of 17 residues. The V gene's germline CDR1 is SGHTS and CDR2 YDEGEE. CDR3 sequence reads: CASSFTDSYSGANVLTF. Here the CDR3 DNA reads TGTGCCAGCAGCTTCACAGACTCCTACTCTGGGGCCAACGTCCTGACTTTC.

This clonotype was detected only once. V gene TRBV6-6 combines with J gene TRBJ1-2; D is undetermined. The germline CDR1 and CDR2 sequences are MNHNY and SVGAGI (reference sequence). The V and J ends lost 8 bases and 8 bases respectively, with 21 bases between them. The CDR3 consists of 14 residues. The CDR3 sequence is CASHTEPQSSGYTF. The CDR3 region has the DNA TGTGCCAGCCATACCGAGCCTCAGTCGAGCGGCTACACCTTC.

The genes are TRBV9 and TRBJ2-2; no clear D. V was pared by 6 bases and J by 0 bases, with 9 bases between. The germline gives CDR1 SGDLS, CDR2 YYNGEE. The CDR3 sequence is 14 residues long. CDR3 loop: CASTNSANTGELFF. DNA for the CDR3: TGTGCCAGCACAAACTCCGCGAACACCGGGGAGCTGTTTTTT. The whole variable domain, remainder taken from reference TRBV9 and TRBJ2-2, is DSGVTQTPKHLITATGQRVTLRCSPRSGDLSVYWYQQSLDQGLQFLIQYYNGEERAKGNILERFSAQQFPDLHSELNLSSLELGDSALYFCASTNSANTGELFFGEGSRLTVL.

CDR3 sequence: CASSLPGTGYGYTF. DNA for the CDR3: TGTGCCAGCAGCCTACCCGGGACAGGCTATGGCTACACCTTC. The chain uses TRBV7-2 and TRBJ1-2; TRBD1 agrees at 8 bases. This CDR3 contains 14 residues. Germline V gene sequence: CDR1 SGHTA, CDR2 FQGNSA. Losses at the gene ends were 5 bases for V and 4 bases for J; bases not matched to a gene: 6.

This chain joins TRBV29-1 and TRBJ2-3; TRBD2 matches at 11 bases. The CDR3 is 15 residues long. The trim removed 6 bases at V and 4 bases at J, leaving 9 bases unmatched. CDR1 SQVTM and CDR2 ANQGSEA come from the germline V gene. CDR3 sequence: CSVPLTSGSPDTQYF. The CDR3 DNA is TGCAGCGTGCCCCTCACTAGCGGGAGCCCAGATACGCAGTATTTT.